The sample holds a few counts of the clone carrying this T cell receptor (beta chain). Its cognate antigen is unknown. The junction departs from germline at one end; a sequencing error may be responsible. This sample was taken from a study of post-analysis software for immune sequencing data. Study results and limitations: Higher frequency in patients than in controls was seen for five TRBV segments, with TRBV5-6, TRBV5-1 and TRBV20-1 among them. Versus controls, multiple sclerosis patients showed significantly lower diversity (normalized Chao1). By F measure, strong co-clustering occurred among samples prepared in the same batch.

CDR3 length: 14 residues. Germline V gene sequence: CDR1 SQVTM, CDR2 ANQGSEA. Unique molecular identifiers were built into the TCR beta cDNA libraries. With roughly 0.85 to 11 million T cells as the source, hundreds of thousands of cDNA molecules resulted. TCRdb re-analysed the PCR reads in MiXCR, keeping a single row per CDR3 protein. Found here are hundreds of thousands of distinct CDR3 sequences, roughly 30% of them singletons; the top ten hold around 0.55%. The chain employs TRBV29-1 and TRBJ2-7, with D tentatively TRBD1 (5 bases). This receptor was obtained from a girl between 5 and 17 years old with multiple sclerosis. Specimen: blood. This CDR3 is CGVAPRAHSYEQYF. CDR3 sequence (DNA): TGCGGCGTTGCCCCCAGGGCGCACTCCTACGAGCAGTACTTC.